A single sample gave rise to the 9 T cell receptor beta chains below, sequenced in a study of shared clonotypes between healthy human individuals (dated by TCRdb to 2018 to 2021). Library method: the immunoSEQ multiplex PCR assay. TCRdb retrieved this table from immuneACCESS and kept in-frame rearrangements only. Not all clones are present; in checked studies, unresolved V genes account for under half, and no reason is known for the remainder. Across this sample there are about 2.4 million clones, with more than 85% seen only once. The ten largest clones represent 0.35% to 0.45% of the sample. The sample taken for sequencing was naive CD4+ T cells from PBMCs. The cell subset or site tag for this specimen amounts to: CD45RA+ positively selected. All receptors derive from a man aged 18 to 35 in good health. Some clones in this sample may be carry-over from other donors' samples.

For this clone: Additional DNA sequences in this sample encode the identical CDR3. This chain links TRBV7-2 with TRBJ2-3, with a possible D match to TRBD2 (5 bases). The CDR3 is 15 residues long. CDR1 is SGHTA and CDR2 is FQGNSA in the germline V gene. Trimming took off 1 base at V and 0 bases at J, with 8 bases between the two ends. CDR3 sequence: CASSLVGASTDTQYF. The CDR3 DNA reads TGTGCCAGCAGCTTAGTGGGAGCTAGCACAGATACGCAGTATTTT.

The CDR3 loop reads CSVGPQGAGSIQYF. CDR3 sequence (DNA): TGCAGCGTTGGTCCACAGGGGGCGGGCAGCATTCAGTACTTC. The chain links TRBV29-1 to TRBJ2-4; TRBD1 agrees at 9 bases. V was clipped by 4 bases and J by 9 bases; unmatched bases: 10. Germline CDR1 reads SQVTM; CDR2 reads ANQGSEA. The CDR3 is 14 amino acids.

A single count supports this clone. The gene calls are TRBV6-1 and TRBJ1-3, with D unclear. Looked up from germline, CDR1 is MNHNS and CDR2 is SASEGT. V was cut by 2 bases and J by 2 bases, with 25 bases left in between. The CDR3 covers 20 residues. In nucleotides, the CDR3 is TGTGCCAGCAGTGAACGTTACTGGACGGACCAGACTCAAACTGGAAACACCATATATTTT. Translating it yields CASSERYWTDQTQTGNTIYF.

The chain recombines TRBV2 with TRBJ2-6; 7 nucleotides line up with TRBD2. The CDR3 length is 14 residues. CDR1 SNHLY and CDR2 FYNNEI come from the germline V gene. V gave up 10 bases and J gave up 4 bases; unmatched junction bases: 7. The CDR3 DNA sequence: TGTGCCACGCGGGGAGGGTCCGGGGCCAACGTCCTGACTTTC. Protein sequence: CATRGGSGANVLTF.

This clone showed up just a few times. The chain combines TRBV2 with TRBJ1-5; D unclear. The ends were cut back, 4 bases at V and 5 bases at J, with 6 bases in the middle. This CDR3 has 12 amino acids. The V gene's germline CDR1 is SNHLY and CDR2 FYNNEI. CDR3 amino acids: CASSAVYQPQHF. The CDR3 region has the DNA TGTGCCAGCAGTGCCGTGTATCAGCCCCAGCATTTT.

This sequence joins TRBV2 and TRBJ2-7; unclear D gene. The CDR3 totals 15 residues. The V and J ends lost 4 bases and 1 base respectively, with 14 bases between them. The germline CDR1 and CDR2 sequences are SNHLY and FYNNEI. The CDR3 region is CASSVQRLESYEQYF. Here the CDR3 DNA reads TGTGCCAGCAGTGTTCAGAGGCTGGAGTCCTACGAGCAGTACTTC.

CDR3 region: CASSYSGGDFGNEQFF. CDR3 nucleotide sequence: TGTGCCAGCAGTTACAGTGGGGGGGACTTCGGGAATGAGCAGTTCTTC. The chain uses TRBV6-6 and TRBJ2-1; TRBD2 matches 7 bases. The germline V gene encodes CDR1 MNHNY and CDR2 SVGAGI (reference sequence). Trimming cost V 2 bases and J 7 bases; bases outside gene matches: 11. The CDR3 runs to 16 residues.

This clone was counted once. The chain recombines TRBV10-2 with TRBJ2-4, with D uncertain. The CDR3 length is 15 residues. Deletions cut 11 bases from V and 0 bases from J, with 17 bases between. Germline V gives CDR1 WSHSY, CDR2 SAAADI. DNA for the CDR3: TGCGCCGGTCGGTGGGTGTGCGTAGCCAAAAACATTCAGTACTTC. Its protein is CAGRWVCVAKNIQYF.

The chain couples TRBV5-1 to TRBJ2-3; TRBD2 agrees at 10 bases. Germline values: CDR1 SGHRS, CDR2 YFSETQ. The CDR3 covers 16 residues. Trimming cost V 3 bases and J 4 bases; bases outside gene matches: 8. CDR3 sequence: CASSSRILAGADTQYF. The CDR3 nucleotides are TGCGCCAGCAGCTCTAGGATTCTAGCGGGAGCAGATACGCAGTATTTT.